Sequencing of this T cell receptor (beta chain) was carried out in a study of Graves' ophthalmopathy and Graves' hyperthyroidism. General study points: Detected in blood as well were most expanded thyroid clonotypes with frequency above 0.001.

TCR beta CDR3 regions were amplified from RNA transcripts. In the first round, RT-PCR was carried out with HTBI primers, and a multiplex PCR formed the second round. TCRdb reprocessed the multiplex PCR reads with MiXCR, giving one entry per CDR3 protein. Of around 520,000 distinct CDR3 sequences listed, roughly 40% are singletons. This clonotype was seen only once. The target antigen is unknown. Germline values: CDR1 SGHTA, CDR2 FQGNSA. The CDR3 length is 13 residues. V lost 5 bases to trimming and J lost 8 bases, with 15 bases between them. This clonotype originated in an adult man with Graves' hyperthyroidism. Input material: peripheral blood or thyroid tissue (not recorded which). The chain joins TRBV7-2 to TRBJ1-2, with D perhaps matching TRBD1 (5 bases). The CDR3 loop is CASSRDLGEGYTF. CDR3 nucleotide sequence: TGTGCCAGCAGCCGGGACCTTGGGGAGGGCTACACCTTC. Filled out from reference TRBV7-2 and TRBJ1-2, the complete variable domain reads GAGVSQSPSNKVTEKGKDVELRCDPISGHTALYWYRQSLGQGLEFLIYFQGNSAPDKSGLPSDRFSAERTGGSVSTLTIQRTQQEDSAVYLCASSRDLGEGYTFGSGTRLTVV.